One sample yielded the 7 T cell receptor beta chains listed below, sequenced in a study of T cells in women clearing cervical HPV infection. Profiling relied on immunoSEQ multiplex PCR, and the TCRdb table lists in-frame clones only, not all of them. The sample has about 30,000 clones. Sequencing was carried out using blood buffy coat. The receptors here all came from a woman aged 18 to 75 with a cervical HPV16 infection that either progressed to CIN3+ or cleared (not recorded which).

About this clone: The read comes to an end 3 residues before the CDR3 does, leaving the germline J gene to fill in the end. The rearrangement links TRBV5-4 to TRBJ2-5, with a weak D call TRBD2 (6 bases). CDR1 and CDR2 from the germline V gene are SGHNT and YYREEE (reference sequence). V was trimmed by 6 bases and J by 1 base, leaving 19 bases between them. The CDR3 length is 16 residues. The chain's CDR3 is CASTRGTDFSQETQYF. The sequenced part of the CDR3 DNA is TGTGCCAGCACCCGGGGGACGGACTTTTCCCAAGAGACC.

Turning to this clone: Coverage ceases 3 residues before the CDR3 finishes, and the germline J gene fills in the end. V gene TRBV6-1 combines with J gene TRBJ2-1, with D possibly TRBD2 on 5 matching bases. The CDR3 is 15 amino acids. Trimming removed 3 bases from V and 5 bases from J, with 14 bases in between. The germline gives CDR1 MNHNS, CDR2 SASEGT. The CDR3 reads CASSDSGGANNEQFF. Incomplete CDR3 DNA: TGTGCCAGCAGTGACAGCGGAGGAGCCAACAATGAG.

The CDR3 loop reads CASSLDGSHLANYGYTF. The covered CDR3 bases are TGCGCCAGCAGCTTGGATGGGTCCCATCTAGCTAACTATGGC. This chain uses TRBV5-1 with TRBJ1-2; D gene uncertain. The DNA ends 3 residues before the CDR3 does, and the rest of the CDR3 is filled in from the germline J gene. The V end was cut by 0 bases, the J end by 0 bases, with 15 bases between. In germline, CDR1 is SGHRS, CDR2 YFSETQ. The CDR3 has 17 residues.

Remarks on this clone: The read finishes 3 residues shy of the CDR3 end, and the germline J gene is used to complete it. V usage is TRBV7-2 and J usage is TRBJ1-3, with D maybe TRBD1 (5 bases). Germline V lookup: CDR1 SGHTA, CDR2 FQGNSA. The germline V and J ends were trimmed by 2 bases and 8 bases, with 10 bases remaining between them. The CDR3 contains 13 residues. The CDR3 region is CASSLWQGDTIYF. The DNA read from the CDR3 is TGTGCCAGCAGCTTATGGCAGGGCGACACC.

A word on this clone: Read data end 3 residues before the CDR3 end; the end is taken from the germline J gene. The J gene is TRBJ2-3, the V gene TRBV19, with D unresolved. Trimming removed 8 bases at V and 1 base at J, with 16 bases between. The CDR3 runs to 15 residues. Germline V gene lookup returns CDR1 LNHDA and CDR2 SQIVND (reference sequence). The CDR3 loop reads CASATGERGTDTQYF. CDR3 DNA, as far as it was read: TGTGCCAGTGCCACGGGTGAGCGCGGCACAGATACG.

With respect to this clone: The CDR3 end falls 3 residues outside the read, so it is completed with the germline J gene. The V call is TRBV11-2, the J call TRBJ1-1; D is unresolved. This CDR3 is 13 amino acids long. From germline, CDR1 is SGHAT and CDR2 FQNNGV. V was shortened by 3 bases and J by 1 base, with 6 bases between the two germline ends. The sequenced CDR3 bases are TGTGCCAGCAGCTTCCAACAGAACACTGAA. Its translation is CASSFQQNTE. The full CDR3 is CASSFQQNTEAFF.

With regard to this clone: Read sequence stops 3 residues before the CDR3 end, and the germline J gene provides the missing end. The chain has TRBV6-4 and TRBJ2-2; 8 nucleotides agree with TRBD1. V shed 10 bases and J 3 bases; nucleotides not matched to a gene: 7. CDR1 and CDR2 (germline): MRHNA, SNTAGT. The CDR3 runs to 14 residues. Partial CDR3 DNA: TGTGCCACCCGGGACAGGCAGGACACCGGGGAG. This codes for CATRDRQDTGE. The entire CDR3 sequence reads CATRDRQDTGELFF.